This T cell receptor beta chain was captured by sequencing in a study of post-analysis software for immune sequencing data. Study overall: In terms of disease course, relapsing-remitting, secondary progressive and progressive-relapsing multiple sclerosis were included.

The germline gives CDR1 SGHRS, CDR2 YFSETQ. This CDR3 is built from 17 residues. The ends lost 2 bases at V and 8 bases at J; junction bases unmatched: 7. This clonotype was observed a single time. Its antigen is not identified. Study conclusions and caveats: In patients, four to six TRBV segments were more frequent than in controls, with TRBV5-6, TRBV5-1 and TRBV20-1 among them. Significantly lower normalized Chao1 diversity was found in patients with multiple sclerosis relative to controls.

Unique molecular identifiers had been added to the TCR beta cDNA libraries. Researchers reported roughly 0.5 million cDNA molecules coming from around 1 to 10 million T cells. Via MiXCR, TCRdb re-called the PCR reads, giving one row per CDR3 protein. The sample lists about 460,000 distinct CDR3 sequences, around 40% occurring once. This receptor was obtained from a girl between 10 and 17 years old with multiple sclerosis. Material: blood. The chain uses TRBV5-1 and TRBJ2-1, with 16 bases fitting TRBD2. This chain's CDR3 is CASSFRGLAGGRDEQFF. For the CDR3, the DNA is TGCGCCAGCAGCTTTAGGGGACTAGCGGGAGGGCGGGATGAGCAGTTCTTC.